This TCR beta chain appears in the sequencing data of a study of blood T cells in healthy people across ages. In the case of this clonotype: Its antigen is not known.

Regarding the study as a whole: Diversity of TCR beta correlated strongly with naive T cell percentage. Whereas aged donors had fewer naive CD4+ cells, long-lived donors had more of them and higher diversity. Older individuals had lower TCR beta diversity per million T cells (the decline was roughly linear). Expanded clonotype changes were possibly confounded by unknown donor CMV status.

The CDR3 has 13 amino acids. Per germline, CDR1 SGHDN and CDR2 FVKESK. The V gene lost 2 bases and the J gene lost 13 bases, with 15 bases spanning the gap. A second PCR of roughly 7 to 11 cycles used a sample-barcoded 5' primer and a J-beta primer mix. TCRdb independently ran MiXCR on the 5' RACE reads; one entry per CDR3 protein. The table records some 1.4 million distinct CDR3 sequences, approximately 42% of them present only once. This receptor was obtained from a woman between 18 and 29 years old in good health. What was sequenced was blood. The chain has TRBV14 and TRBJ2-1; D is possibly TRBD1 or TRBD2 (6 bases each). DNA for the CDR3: TGTGCCAGCAGCCAACTATGGGGGGACAATCAGTTCTTC. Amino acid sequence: CASSQLWGDNQFF.